The 9 T cell receptor beta chains below all came from one sample that was sequenced in a study of human T cells and chemical hapten exposure. Regarding time point: patch test 3, about 24 weeks after DPC sensitization. Specified treatment: therapeutic diphenylcyclopropenone sensitization with weekly scalp DPC. TCRdb called the RACE reads again in MiXCR, with one record for every CDR3 protein. The table records about 52,000 distinct CDR3 sequences, roughly 10% of them present only once. The sample in question was whole blood, obtained in connection with sensitization to the hapten diphenylcyclopropenone (DPC). Receptor source: a woman aged 40 to 50 with alopecia areata. Some clones in this sample may be carry-over from other donors' samples.

There are many counts of this clonotype. This chain links TRBV20-1 with TRBJ1-3; tentative D call: TRBD1 (6 bases). V dropped 5 bases and J dropped 2 bases, with 16 bases sitting between them. CDR3 length equals 15 residues. Germline V gene lookup returns CDR1 DFQATT and CDR2 SNEGSKA (reference sequence). This CDR3 is CSASVAQGPGNTIYF. CDR3 sequence (DNA): TGCAGTGCTTCGGTCGCACAGGGACCTGGAAACACCATATATTTT.

V usage is TRBV5-6 and J usage is TRBJ2-2; D is undetermined. Per germline, CDR1 SGHDT and CDR2 YYEEEE. CDR3 length: 13 amino acids. Trimming left V 3 bases short and J 6 bases short, with 9 bases between. This chain's CDR3 is CASSSLGPGELFF. CDR3 bases: TGTGCCAGCAGCTCCCTCGGTCCCGGGGAGCTGTTTTTT.

The table lists this clonotype with a few counts. The chain is built from TRBV3-1 and TRBJ1-1, with D perhaps matching TRBD1 (6 bases). The V and J ends lost 4 bases and 0 bases respectively, with 12 bases between them. The germline V gene has CDR1 LGHDT and CDR2 YNNKEL (reference sequence). This CDR3 has 15 amino acids. CDR3 in DNA: TGTGCCAGCAGCCGCCTTACAGGGATGAACACTGAAGCTTTCTTT. Protein sequence: CASSRLTGMNTEAFF.

This clonotype was recorded a few times. The chain joins TRBV7-9 to TRBJ1-1; no clear D gene. Germline CDR1 reads SEHNR; CDR2 reads FQNEAQ (reference sequence). V was clipped by 4 bases and J by 1 base, with 10 bases between them. The CDR3 is made up of 14 amino acids. This chain's CDR3 is CASSSPGRNTEAFF. The CDR3 DNA reads TGTGCCAGCAGCTCCCCCGGGAGGAACACTGAAGCTTTCTTT.

This CDR3 reads CASSRLAGSNTGELFF. The DNA of the CDR3 is TGTGCCAGCAGCCGGCTGGCAGGTTCGAACACCGGGGAGCTGTTTTTT. The gene calls are TRBV6-4 and TRBJ2-2; D call uncertain. In germline, CDR1 is MRHNA, CDR2 SNTAGT. Between the trimmed V and J ends, which lost 6 bases and 0 bases, there was a span of 14 bases. This CDR3 region has 16 residues.

V usage is TRBV5-1 and J usage is TRBJ1-1; D gene ambiguous. V gave up 1 base and J gave up 1 base, with 5 bases separating them. The CDR3 spans 13 residues. Germline loops: CDR1 SGHRS, CDR2 YFSETQ. This CDR3 reads CASSLIRNTEAFF. DNA of the CDR3: TGCGCCAGCAGCTTGATTAGGAACACTGAAGCTTTCTTT.

This clonotype occurred many times. This chain connects TRBV4-1 to TRBJ1-5; a weak D match, TRBD1 (5 bases). This CDR3 has 15 residues. Deletions cut 0 bases from V and 9 bases from J, with 15 bases between. The germline V gene encodes CDR1 MGHRA and CDR2 YSYEKL. The CDR3 region has the DNA TGCGCCAGCAGCCAAGACCGCCCAGGGAGAGGGCCCCAGCATTTT. Protein sequence: CASSQDRPGRGPQHF.

By sample share, this clonotype is medium-sized. The chain has TRBV9 and TRBJ2-3; TRBD2 matches 8 bases. The germline CDR1 and CDR2 sequences are SGDLS and YYNGEE. The length of the CDR3 is 12 residues. Trimming at V came to 0 bases and at J to 15 bases, leaving 6 bases not matched to a gene. The CDR3 coding sequence is TGTGCCAGCAGCGTAGATAGCGGGGCTCCCTATTTT. This encodes CASSVDSGAPYF.

This chain uses TRBV7-9 with TRBJ2-5; D possibly corresponds to TRBD1 (6 bases). There are 15 residues in the CDR3. Germline lookup yields CDR1 SEHNR and CDR2 FQNEAQ (reference sequence). The ends were cut back, 8 bases at V and 5 bases at J, with 21 bases in the middle. The DNA for the CDR3 is TGTGCCAGCGCCAGGGGAACAGGTTCTGTGGAGACCCAGTACTTC. It is translated as CASARGTGSVETQYF.